One sample yielded the 15 T cell receptor beta chains listed below, sequenced in a study of blood T cell repertoires in COVID-19. Libraries were prepared by immunoSEQ multiplex PCR; TCRdb keeps only in-frame clonotypes and omits some of them. The table includes approximately 280,000 clones, about 85% detected once. Sequencing was done on a sample of PBMCs or T cells enriched from blood (not recorded which). Every receptor here comes from a woman aged 45 to 65 who had recovered from COVID-19.

The rearrangement joins TRBV12-3 or TRBV12-4 to TRBJ1-1, with TRBD1 as a possible D gene (6 bases). This CDR3 is 13 amino acids long. Trimming left V 7 bases short and J 5 bases short, with 14 bases between. The CDR3 region is CASTPDSGTEAFF. CDR3 DNA: TGTGCCAGCACCCCGGACAGTGGAACTGAAGCTTTCTTT.

J is TRBJ2-7 and V is TRBV7-9; 12 positions match TRBD2. Per the germline V gene, CDR1 is SEHNR and CDR2 is FQNEAQ (reference sequence). The CDR3 loop spans 14 amino acids. Losses at the gene ends were 1 base for V and 7 bases for J; bases not matched to a gene: 2. Here the CDR3 DNA reads TGTGCCAGCAGCTTAGGGGGACTAGCGGGTGAGCAGTACTTC. Encoded protein: CASSLGGLAGEQYF.

This clone has a handful of counts. The rearrangement joins TRBV21-1 to TRBJ1-1. TRBV21-1 is listed as a pseudogene. There are 16 residues in the CDR3. In nucleotides, the CDR3 is TGTGCCAGCAGCCCAGGGAGGGTCCCAATGAACACTGAAGCTTTCTTT. Its protein product is CASSPGRVPMNTEAFF.

This clone was counted a single time. This chain links TRBV5-4 with TRBJ1-2, with a weak D call TRBD1 (5 bases). Germline V gives CDR1 SGHNT, CDR2 YYREEE (reference sequence). The CDR3 covers 15 residues. Trimming removed 3 bases from V and 1 base from J, with 13 bases in between. The CDR3 region is CASSWGGNLNYGYTF. The CDR3 nucleotides are TGTGCCAGCAGCTGGGGCGGCAACCTTAACTATGGCTACACCTTC.

This clone was seen only once. J is TRBJ2-7 and V is TRBV18, with a possible D match to TRBD1 (6 bases). The length of the CDR3 is 13 residues. Trimming left V 5 bases short and J 2 bases short, with 10 bases between. Germline lookup yields CDR1 KGHSH and CDR2 LQKENI. CDR3 sequence: CASSIGQTYEQYF. The CDR3 nucleotides are TGTGCCAGCTCAATCGGACAGACCTACGAGCAGTACTTC.

The chain is built from TRBV12-3 or TRBV12-4 and TRBJ1-1, with 8 bases fitting TRBD1. CDR3 size: 13 residues. Trimming at V came to 5 bases and at J to 7 bases, leaving 6 bases not matched to a gene. The CDR3 bases are TGTGCCAGCAGTACAGGACAGGGCTTTGAAGCTTTCTTT. Amino acids: CASSTGQGFEAFF.

The J gene is TRBJ1-2, the V gene TRBV5-1; 8 bases map to TRBD1. The germline CDR1 and CDR2 sequences are SGHRS and YFSETQ. This CDR3 is built from 13 residues. The V and J ends lost 4 bases and 4 bases, in that order; junction bases with no gene match: 3. The CDR3, as DNA: TGCGCCAGCAGCCCGGGGACAGGCTATGGCTACACCTTC. It specifies CASSPGTGYGYTF.

This chain connects TRBV24-1 to TRBJ2-2; 10 bases line up with TRBD1. This CDR3 contains 17 residues. CDR1 and CDR2 (germline): KGHDR, SFDVKD. V lost 4 bases, J lost 4 bases, and 8 bases stayed unmatched. The CDR3 spells CATSDGFGTGVTGELFF. CDR3 coding DNA: TGTGCCACCAGTGACGGATTTGGGACAGGGGTCACCGGGGAGCTGTTTTTT.

V gene TRBV18 combines with J gene TRBJ1-2; maybe TRBD1 (5 bases). CDR1 and CDR2 from the germline V gene are KGHSH and LQKENI. CDR3 length equals 15 residues. Between the trimmed V and J ends, which lost 4 bases and 7 bases, there was a span of 19 bases. This CDR3 is CASSLAGTGDSGYTF. The DNA for the CDR3 is TGTGCCAGCTCACTGGCCGGGACGGGGGACTCTGGCTACACCTTC.

As for this clone: In the same sample, other DNA sequences code for this CDR3. The rearrangement links TRBV6-5 to TRBJ1-2; 8 bases map to TRBD1. Germline V gives CDR1 MNHEY, CDR2 SVGAGI. The CDR3 runs 13 residues. V shed 5 bases and J 4 bases; nucleotides not matched to a gene: 3. DNA for the CDR3: TGTGCCAGCAGTCGGGACAGGATCTATGGCTACACCTTC. It is translated as CASSRDRIYGYTF.

The chain employs TRBV28 and TRBJ1-2; weak D call: TRBD1 (6 bases). The CDR3 covers 15 residues. Germline CDR1 and CDR2: MDHEN and SYDVKM. Trimming removed 1 base from V and 4 bases from J, with 13 bases in between. This CDR3 is CASSLLGGGGYGYTF. The CDR3 DNA reads TGTGCCAGCAGTTTATTGGGAGGGGGAGGCTATGGCTACACCTTC.

This chain connects TRBV19 to TRBJ1-6; 8 bases map to TRBD1. From germline, CDR1 is LNHDA and CDR2 SQIVND (reference sequence). V lost 4 bases and J lost 3; bases outside the gene matches: 14. The CDR3 loop spans 19 amino acids. CDR3 in amino acids: CASSTRQGPSLYYNSPLHF. For the CDR3, the DNA is TGTGCCAGTAGTACGCGACAGGGGCCGTCACTTTACTATAATTCACCCCTCCACTTT.

The chain uses TRBV15 and TRBJ2-7; perhaps TRBD1 as D (6 bases). The CDR3 sequence is 13 residues long. CDR1 LNHNV and CDR2 YYDKDF come from the germline V gene (reference sequence). With 6 bases removed from V and 11 bases from J, the gap between germline ends came to 20 bases. The CDR3 protein is CATSYSSTGLEYF. The CDR3 DNA is TGTGCCACCAGTTACTCCAGCACAGGGTTAGAGTACTTC. Variable domain in full (rest from reference TRBV15 and TRBJ2-7): DAMVIQNPRYQVTQFGKPVTLSCSQTLNHNVMYWYQQKSSQAPKLLFHYYDKDFNNEADTPDNFQSRRPNTSFCFLDIRSPGLGDTAMYLCATSYSSTGLEYFGPGTRLTVT.

This clone was seen only once. The chain uses TRBV5-1 and TRBJ2-5; TRBD2 is a possible D gene (5 bases). Per germline, CDR1 SGHRS and CDR2 YFSETQ. V shed 0 bases and J shed 7 bases, with 10 bases lying between them. The CDR3 runs 13 residues. This chain's CDR3 is CASSLVLEGTQYF. As DNA, the CDR3 is TGCGCCAGCAGCTTGGTCTTAGAGGGGACCCAGTACTTC.

In this sample, this clone turned up once. The CDR3 here is CASSRTTIAGGAYTEAFF. DNA of the CDR3: TGTGCCAGCTCACGCACTACCATCGCAGGGGGCGCCTACACTGAAGCTTTCTTT. The rearrangement joins TRBV18 to TRBJ1-1; 8 positions agree with TRBD1. Germline assignment: CDR1 KGHSH and CDR2 LQKENI. After removal of 4 bases from V and 3 bases from J, the junction contained 16 bases not matched to a gene. The CDR3 extends over 18 amino acids. Full variable domain (missing parts from reference TRBV18 and TRBJ1-1): NAGVMQNPRHLVRRRGQEARLRCSPMKGHSHVYWYRQLPEEGLKFMVYLQKENIIDESGMPKERFSAEFPKEGPSILRIQQVVRGDSAAYFCASSRTTIAGGAYTEAFFGQGTRLTVV.